The entry that follows covers one T cell receptor (beta chain) sequence. Germline V gene sequence: CDR1 GTSNPN, CDR2 SVGIG (reference sequence). The CDR3 is made up of 14 amino acids. The V segment lost 2 bases and the J segment 1 base; nucleotides outside the gene matches: 5. Source study methods: How many nucleated cells were present was estimated from reference gene primer amplification. Repertoires were generated with immunoSEQ multiplex PCR, while TCRdb's copy carries only in-frame clones and drops some. V and J calls and clone size are copied from that table; D and trimming were computed from the DNA. The data show about 370,000 clones, around 92% seen once. This sample was included in a study of blood T cell repertoires in COVID-19. Study background: COVID-19 samples, acute and convalescent, were from the United States, Italy and Spain.

This sequence was found in a woman aged 25 to 39 who had recovered from COVID-19. The V and J genes are TRBV30 and TRBJ2-7, with 7 positions matching TRBD1. Input material: PBMCs or T cells enriched from blood (not recorded which). The chain's CDR3 is CAWSTETGSYEQYF. In DNA form, the CDR3 reads TGTGCCTGGAGTACTGAGACAGGGTCCTACGAGCAGTACTTC.